This T cell receptor (beta chain) originates from a study of blood T cell repertoires in COVID-19. The CDR3 is 15 amino acids. CDR1 is MNHEY, CDR2 SVGEGT, per germline. V was trimmed by 6 bases and J by 3 bases, leaving 15 bases between them. This table comes from immunoSEQ multiplex PCR, and its TCRdb copy is limited to in-frame clones, with some not included. The table lists some 200,000 clones, around 94% of them singletons. This receptor was obtained from a man aged 25-45 years with COVID-19, enrolled during active disease. The sequenced sample was peripheral blood. The rearrangement uses TRBV6-2 or TRBV6-3 and TRBJ2-1, with D unclear. The CDR3 reads CASSPSLIGYNEQFF. The CDR3 bases are TGTGCCAGCAGCCCTTCACTTATTGGCTACAATGAGCAGTTCTTC.